These T cell receptor beta chains were read from a single sample in a study of STAT5B mutations in CD4+ large granular lymphocyte leukemia. The table came from immunoSEQ multiplex PCR; TCRdb's copy has only in-frame clones and leaves some out. The table records about 30,000 clones, approximately 81% of them present only once. The material sequenced was CD4+ T cells from blood buffy coats. All receptors derive from a human donor in good health. Each CDR3 is given with its conserved first and last residue. D genes are given only for firm matches.

V gene	J gene	D gene	CDR3 length	CDR3 protein
TRBV6-1	TRBJ2-2	.	12	CASSPRAGELFF
TRBV21-1	TRBJ2-1	.	11	CASPAPQGTFF
TRBV6-1	TRBJ2-4	.	16	CASSEASAGAGNIQYF
TRBV5-1	TRBJ2-2	.	15	CASSPERSNTGELFF
TRBV29-1	TRBJ2-3	TRBD2	16	CSVDSSGRSLADTQYF
TRBV18	TRBJ2-5	.	16	CASSPSPGQSQETQYF
TRBV6-6	TRBJ2-2	.	12	CASSYEGSGLFF
TRBV29-1	TRBJ2-5	.	12	CSVVRGAETQYF
TRBV4-3	TRBJ1-3	TRBD1	15	CASTYSTGPGNTIYF
TRBV18	TRBJ2-2	.	15	CASSPPGANTGELFF
TRBV7-9	TRBJ2-3	TRBD2	18	CASSLAFSTSGGTDTQYF
TRBV6-5	TRBJ1-1	.	11	CASSYRTEAFF
TRBV5-1	TRBJ2-7	TRBD1	15	CASSPQGAGTYEQYF
TRBV5-6	TRBJ2-7	.	11	CASSRLYEQYF
TRBV7-3	TRBJ2-2	.	15	CASSSGTGNTGELFF
TRBV29-1	TRBJ1-1	.	10	CSIRRNWAFF
TRBV7-4	TRBJ2-3	.	15	CASSSRRTDTDTQYF
TRBV28	TRBJ2-1	.	11	CASSVHGEQFF
TRBV30	TRBJ1-2	.	11	CAWSAAGGYTF
TRBV2	TRBJ2-7	.	14	CASSGDSGPYEQYF
TRBV9	TRBJ1-1	.	15	CASSVAEGRYTEAFF
TRBV4-2	TRBJ2-7	TRBD1	15	CASSQEDRELYEQYF
TRBV13	TRBJ2-7	TRBD2	18	CASSLAGLAGGPGYEQYF